This T cell receptor beta chain was sequenced for a study of post-analysis software for immune sequencing data. General study points: Among 5 or 6 TRBV segments more frequent in patients than controls were TRBV5-6, TRBV5-1 and TRBV20-1.

CDR1 is KGHSH, CDR2 LQKENI, per germline. The CDR3 runs to 13 residues. The V end was cut by 3 bases, the J end by 12 bases, with 14 bases between. cDNA libraries of TCR beta carried unique molecular identifiers. TCRdb called the PCR reads again in MiXCR, with one record for every CDR3 protein. The repertoire consists of around 400,000 distinct CDR3 sequences, with approximately 33% occurring once and the leading ten covering around an eighth. This clonotype was seen repeatedly, ten times or more. Its specificity is unknown. Sample: blood. This TCR was sampled from a girl aged 5-17 years with multiple sclerosis. The chain employs TRBV18 and TRBJ1-4; D is uncertain. CDR3 nucleotide sequence: TGTGCCAGCTCACCGAGGGCCCGGAGCGAACTGTTTTTT. Translated: CASSPRARSELFF.